This TCR beta chain originates from a study of identical twins. The CDR3 sequence is 18 residues long. Between the trimmed V and J ends, which lost 0 bases and 4 bases, there was a span of 19 bases. Per the germline V gene, CDR1 is MGHDK and CDR2 is SYGVNS. TCRdb re-derived calls from the 5' RACE reads in MiXCR, one entry per CDR3 protein. Of fewer than 250,000 distinct CDR3 sequences in the sample, around 10% are singletons; the top ten hold about 5.2%. This clonotype occurred a few times. The clonotype comes from a woman under 30 in good health. Input material: memory (CD45RO+) T cells sorted from blood. This rearrangement joins TRBV25-1 to TRBJ2-1, with D tentatively TRBD2 (6 bases). The CDR3 region is CASSEYPQAGTEYNEQFF. CDR3 DNA: TGTGCCAGCAGTGAATATCCTCAAGCGGGTACGGAGTACAATGAGCAGTTCTTC.